This T cell receptor beta chain was recorded in a study of post-analysis software for immune sequencing data. Study context: Some patients lacked subtype; others had relapsing-remitting, secondary progressive or progressive-relapsing disease. General study findings and limits: Compared against controls, patients with multiple sclerosis displayed significantly lower normalized Chao1 diversity. F measure showed strong co-clustering of same-batch samples. Compared with controls, patients had more of 4 to 6 TRBV segments, including TRBV5-6, TRBV5-1 and TRBV20-1.

CDR1 is LNHNV, CDR2 YYDKDF, per germline (reference sequence). The CDR3 loop spans 14 amino acids. The germline V and J ends were trimmed by 5 bases and 3 bases, with 14 bases remaining between them. A word on this clonotype: Antigen: not known.

Built from TCR beta cDNA, the libraries had unique molecular identifiers in them. The source material, roughly 0.85 to 10 million T cells, gave rise to 400,000 to 550,000 cDNA molecules. TCRdb reprocessed the PCR reads via MiXCR and lists one record per CDR3 protein. There are approximately 730,000 distinct CDR3 sequences in the sample; about half occur only once, and 4.9% lies in the top ten. This receptor was identified in a girl aged 5 to 17 with multiple sclerosis. Sequencing used blood. The chain combines TRBV15 with TRBJ2-7; D remains unclear. The CDR3 sequence: CATSFGSGFYEQYF. CDR3 sequence (DNA): TGTGCCACCAGCTTTGGATCTGGGTTCTACGAGCAGTACTTC.